The T cell receptor beta chain under discussion was sequenced for a study of Ad26.COV2.S vaccination and SARS-CoV-2 variants. Treatment described: 15 to 20 received Ad26.COV2.S at low or high dose, single or two shots; about 5 received placebo; per-sample allocation not given. After the first vaccine or placebo injection, samples were drawn on day 63. Ad26 vector vaccine expressed Wuhan-strain SARS-CoV-2 spike. Profiling relied on immunoSEQ multiplex PCR, and the TCRdb table lists in-frame clones only, not all of them. The table lists about 680,000 clones, roughly 90% of them singletons, with approximately 1.5% in the top ten. J gave up 6 bases and V 2 bases, and 6 bases lay outside the gene matches. Germline V gives CDR1 MNHEY, CDR2 SVGEGT. The CDR3 runs 14 residues.

The TCR originated in a person aged 18-65 years who received the Ad26.COV2.S COVID-19 vaccine or a placebo. V gene TRBV6-2 or TRBV6-3 combines with J gene TRBJ2-7; TRBD1 matches 8 bases. The source was peripheral blood, collected in a trial of Ad26.COV2.S vaccine versus placebo. CDR3 sequence (DNA): TGTGCCAGCAGTTACCCTCTCGACAGGGGCGAGCAGTACTTC. Amino acid sequence: CASSYPLDRGEQYF.